The text below deals with one T cell receptor beta chain. This receptor's antigen is unknown. Base qualities are not recorded, but no much larger clone differs from it by a single base. Library construction relied on PCR. The reads were generated on an Illumina HiSeq 4000. High-throughput sequencing was used to profile the CDR3 region of the TCR beta-chain in every patient. Under the source paper's analysis protocol: The researchers built a classifier to tell apart papillary thyroid cancer patients with distant metastasis, based on CDR3 differences among clinicopathological groups. The Shannon index was used to assess repertoire diversity, and the Morisita-Horn index was used to assess tumor-blood repertoire similarity. The public reads were reanalyzed by TCRdb: fastp trimming at Q25, MiXCR alignment, in-frame beta chains only. These V and J calls are TCRdb output, not the study's own analysis. Present in this sample are around 8,200 clones, around 30% of which were seen just once. The top ten constitute over 40% of the sample.

The data were taken from a study of metastatic and nonmetastatic thyroid tumors (dated by TCRdb to the early 2020s). Describing the broader study: Repertoires from peripheral blood and from tumor or nodule tissue samples of malignant and benign thyroid patients were compared. The full study reports these points: In both blood and tumor samples, TCR beta diversity was reported to be significantly higher in malignant tumors than in benign nodules.

CDR1 and CDR2 are drawn from the germline V gene (reference sequence): LNHNV, YYDKDF. Taken from cysteine to phenylalanine, the CDR3 has 18 residues. The retained sequence is limited to the CDR3, 54 bases, with the frame set at the first base. Here V drops 0 bases and J drops 5 bases, and the junction holds 13 bases not matched to any gene. None of the patients had been given any treatment before thyroid surgery. The study retrospectively analysed patient clinical samples collected from the early 2010s to the late 2010s using T-cell receptor beta sequencing. This clonotype was obtained from a male donor with papillary thyroid cancer or a benign thyroid nodule (not recorded which). Some clones in this sample may be carry-over from other donors' samples. The sample was tumor tissue. The chain couples TRBV15 to TRBJ2-5; 9 central nucleotides agree with TRBD2. The nucleotide sequence is TGTGCCACCAGCAGAGATCGACGAGCGGGAGGTCGCGGGGAGACCCAGTACTTC. This gives the protein CATSRDRRAGGRGETQYF.